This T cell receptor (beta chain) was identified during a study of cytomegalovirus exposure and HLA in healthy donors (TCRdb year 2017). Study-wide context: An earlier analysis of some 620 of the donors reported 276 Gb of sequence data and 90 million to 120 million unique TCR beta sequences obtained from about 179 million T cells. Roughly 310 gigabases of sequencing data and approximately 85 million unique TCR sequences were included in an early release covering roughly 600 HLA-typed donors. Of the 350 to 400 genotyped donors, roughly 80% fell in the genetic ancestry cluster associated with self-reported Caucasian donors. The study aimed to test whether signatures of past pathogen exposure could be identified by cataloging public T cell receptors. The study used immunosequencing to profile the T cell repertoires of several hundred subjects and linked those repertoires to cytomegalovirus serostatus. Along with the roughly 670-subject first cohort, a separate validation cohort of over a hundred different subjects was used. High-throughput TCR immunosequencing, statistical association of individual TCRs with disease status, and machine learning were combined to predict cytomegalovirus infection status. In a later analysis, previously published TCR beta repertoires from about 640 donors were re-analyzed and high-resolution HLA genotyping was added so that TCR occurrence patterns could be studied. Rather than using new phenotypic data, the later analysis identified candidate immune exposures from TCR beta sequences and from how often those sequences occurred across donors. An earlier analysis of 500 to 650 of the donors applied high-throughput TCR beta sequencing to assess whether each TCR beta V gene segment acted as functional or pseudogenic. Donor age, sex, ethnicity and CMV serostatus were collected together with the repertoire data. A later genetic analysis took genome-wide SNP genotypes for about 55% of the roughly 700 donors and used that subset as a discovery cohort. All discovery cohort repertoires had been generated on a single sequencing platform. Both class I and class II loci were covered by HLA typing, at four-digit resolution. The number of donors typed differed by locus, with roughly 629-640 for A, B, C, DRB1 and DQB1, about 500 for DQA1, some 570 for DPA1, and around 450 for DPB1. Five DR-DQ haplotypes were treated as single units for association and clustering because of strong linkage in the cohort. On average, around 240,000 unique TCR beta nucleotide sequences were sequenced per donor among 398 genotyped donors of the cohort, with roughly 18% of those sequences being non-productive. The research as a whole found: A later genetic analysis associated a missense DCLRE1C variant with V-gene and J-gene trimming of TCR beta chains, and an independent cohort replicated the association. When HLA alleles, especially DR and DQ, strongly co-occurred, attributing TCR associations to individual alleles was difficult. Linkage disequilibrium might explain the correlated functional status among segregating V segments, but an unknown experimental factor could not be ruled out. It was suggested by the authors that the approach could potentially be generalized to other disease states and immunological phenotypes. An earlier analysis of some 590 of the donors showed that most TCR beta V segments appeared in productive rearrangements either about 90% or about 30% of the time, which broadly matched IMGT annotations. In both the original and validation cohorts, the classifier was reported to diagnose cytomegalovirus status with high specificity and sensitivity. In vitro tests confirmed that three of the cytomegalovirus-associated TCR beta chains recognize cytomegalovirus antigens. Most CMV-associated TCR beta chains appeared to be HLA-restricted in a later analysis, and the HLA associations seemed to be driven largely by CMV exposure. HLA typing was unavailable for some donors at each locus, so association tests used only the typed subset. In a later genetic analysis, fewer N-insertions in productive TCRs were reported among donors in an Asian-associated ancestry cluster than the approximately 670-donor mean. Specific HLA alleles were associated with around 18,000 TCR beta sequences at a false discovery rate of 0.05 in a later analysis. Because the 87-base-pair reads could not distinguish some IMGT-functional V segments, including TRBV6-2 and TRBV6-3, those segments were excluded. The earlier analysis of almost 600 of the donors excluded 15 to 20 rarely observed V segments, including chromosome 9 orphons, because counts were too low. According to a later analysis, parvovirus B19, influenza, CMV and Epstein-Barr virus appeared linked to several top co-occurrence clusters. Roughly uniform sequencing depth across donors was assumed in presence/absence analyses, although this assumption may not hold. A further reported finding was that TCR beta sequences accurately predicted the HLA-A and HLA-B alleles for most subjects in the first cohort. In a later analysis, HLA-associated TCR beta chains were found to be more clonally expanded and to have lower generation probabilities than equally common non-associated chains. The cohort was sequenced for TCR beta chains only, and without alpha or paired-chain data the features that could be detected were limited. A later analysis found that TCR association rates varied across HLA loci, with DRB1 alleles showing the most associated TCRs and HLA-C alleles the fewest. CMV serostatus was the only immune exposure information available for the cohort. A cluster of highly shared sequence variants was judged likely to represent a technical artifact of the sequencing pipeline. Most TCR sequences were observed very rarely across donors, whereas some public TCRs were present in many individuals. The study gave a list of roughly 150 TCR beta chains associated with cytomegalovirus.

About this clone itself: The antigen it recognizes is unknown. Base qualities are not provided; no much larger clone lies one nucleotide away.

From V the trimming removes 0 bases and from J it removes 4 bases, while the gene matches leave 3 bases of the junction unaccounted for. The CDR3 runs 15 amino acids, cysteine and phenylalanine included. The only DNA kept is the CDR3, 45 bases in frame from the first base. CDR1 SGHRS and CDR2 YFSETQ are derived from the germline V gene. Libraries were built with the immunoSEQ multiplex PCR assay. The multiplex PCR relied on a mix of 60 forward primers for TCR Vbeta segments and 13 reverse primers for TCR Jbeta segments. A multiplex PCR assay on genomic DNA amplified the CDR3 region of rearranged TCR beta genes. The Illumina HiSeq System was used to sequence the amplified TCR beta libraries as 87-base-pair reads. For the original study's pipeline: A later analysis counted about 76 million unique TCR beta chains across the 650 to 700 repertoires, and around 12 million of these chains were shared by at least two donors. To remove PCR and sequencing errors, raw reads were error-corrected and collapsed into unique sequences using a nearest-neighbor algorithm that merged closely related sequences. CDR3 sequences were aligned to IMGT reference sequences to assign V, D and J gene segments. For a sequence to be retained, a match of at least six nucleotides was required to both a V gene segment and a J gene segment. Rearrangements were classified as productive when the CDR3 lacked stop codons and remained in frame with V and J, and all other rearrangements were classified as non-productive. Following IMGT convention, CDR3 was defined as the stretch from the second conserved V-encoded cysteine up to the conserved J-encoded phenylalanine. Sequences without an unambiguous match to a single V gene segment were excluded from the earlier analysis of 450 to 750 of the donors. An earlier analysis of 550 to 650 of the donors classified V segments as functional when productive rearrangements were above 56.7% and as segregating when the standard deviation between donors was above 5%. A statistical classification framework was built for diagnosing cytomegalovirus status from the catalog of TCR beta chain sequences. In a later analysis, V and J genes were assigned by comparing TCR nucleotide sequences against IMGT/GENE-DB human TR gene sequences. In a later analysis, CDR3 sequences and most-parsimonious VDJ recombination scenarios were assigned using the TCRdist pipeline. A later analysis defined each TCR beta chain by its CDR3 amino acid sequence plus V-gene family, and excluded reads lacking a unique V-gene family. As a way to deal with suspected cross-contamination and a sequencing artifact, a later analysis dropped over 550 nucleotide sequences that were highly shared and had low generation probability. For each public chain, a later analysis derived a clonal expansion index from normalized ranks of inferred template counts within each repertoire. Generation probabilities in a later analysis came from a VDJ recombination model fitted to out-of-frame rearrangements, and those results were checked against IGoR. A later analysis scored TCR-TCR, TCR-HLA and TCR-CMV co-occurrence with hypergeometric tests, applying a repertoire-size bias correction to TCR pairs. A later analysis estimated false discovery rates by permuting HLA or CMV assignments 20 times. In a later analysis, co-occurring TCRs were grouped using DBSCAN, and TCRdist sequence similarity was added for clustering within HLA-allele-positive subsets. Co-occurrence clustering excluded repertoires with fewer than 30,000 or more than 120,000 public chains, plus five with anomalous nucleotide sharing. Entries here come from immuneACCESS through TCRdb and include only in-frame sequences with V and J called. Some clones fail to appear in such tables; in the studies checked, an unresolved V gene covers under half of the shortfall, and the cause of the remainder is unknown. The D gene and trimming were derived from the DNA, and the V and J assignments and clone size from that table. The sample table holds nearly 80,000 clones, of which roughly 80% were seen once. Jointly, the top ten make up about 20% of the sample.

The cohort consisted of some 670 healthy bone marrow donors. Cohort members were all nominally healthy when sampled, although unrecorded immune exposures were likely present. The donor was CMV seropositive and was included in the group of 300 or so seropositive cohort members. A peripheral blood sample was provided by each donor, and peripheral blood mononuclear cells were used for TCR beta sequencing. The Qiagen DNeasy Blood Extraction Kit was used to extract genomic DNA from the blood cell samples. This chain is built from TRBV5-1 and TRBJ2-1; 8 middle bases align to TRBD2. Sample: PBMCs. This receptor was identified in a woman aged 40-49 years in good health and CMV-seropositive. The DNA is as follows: TGCGCCAGCAGCTTGGTGGCGGGGGGTTACAATGAGCAGTTCTTC. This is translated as CASSLVAGGYNEQFF.